This TCR beta chain was retrieved from a study of shared clonotypes between healthy human individuals. Data came from immunoSEQ multiplex PCR; TCRdb stores just in-frame clones and leaves some out. The sample holds roughly 2 million clones, just under 95% seen once. Study findings and constraints: Sequencing of the sorted subsets was shown by rarefaction to be incomplete despite large depth. Larger estimated richness was generally recorded for naive subsets relative to memory subsets. Relative to their counterparts shared across all four donors, non-shared clonotypes exhibited diminished generation probabilities.

The CDR3 has 13 residues. V lost 3 bases and J 7 bases, leaving 12 bases between the germline ends. Germline lookup yields CDR1 SEHNR and CDR2 FQNEAQ (reference sequence). CD8 cells regarded as naive lacked CD45RO, were positively chosen for CCR7, and omitted terminally differentiated effector memory CD45RA+ cells. Points on this clone: Its specificity is not known.

The TCR comes from a man aged 18 to 29 in good health. The chain uses TRBV7-9 and TRBJ1-1; TRBD1 might be the D (5 bases). The sequencing sample was made of naive CD8+ T cells sorted from blood. CDR3 sequence (DNA): TGTGCCAGCAGCTTGGGGGATATTAGTGAAGCTTTCTTT. Its translation: CASSLGDISEAFF.